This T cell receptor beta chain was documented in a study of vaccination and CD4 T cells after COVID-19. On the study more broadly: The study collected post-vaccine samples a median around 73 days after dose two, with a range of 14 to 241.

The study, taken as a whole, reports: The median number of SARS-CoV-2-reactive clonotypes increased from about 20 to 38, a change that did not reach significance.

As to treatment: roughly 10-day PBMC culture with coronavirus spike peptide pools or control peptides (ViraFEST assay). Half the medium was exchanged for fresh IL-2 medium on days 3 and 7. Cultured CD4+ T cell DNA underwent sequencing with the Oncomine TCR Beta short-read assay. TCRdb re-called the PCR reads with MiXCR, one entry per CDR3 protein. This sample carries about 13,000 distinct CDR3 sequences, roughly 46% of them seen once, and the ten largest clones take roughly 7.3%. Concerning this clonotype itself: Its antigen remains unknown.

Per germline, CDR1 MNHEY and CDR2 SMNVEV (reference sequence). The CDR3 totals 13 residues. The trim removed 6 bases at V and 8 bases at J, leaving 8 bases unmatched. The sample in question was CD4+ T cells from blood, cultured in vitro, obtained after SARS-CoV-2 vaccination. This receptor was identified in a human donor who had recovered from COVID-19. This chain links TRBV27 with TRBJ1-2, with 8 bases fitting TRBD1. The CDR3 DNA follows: TGTGCCAGCAGCCTGACAGGGGAAGGGGGCTACACCTTC. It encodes CASSLTGEGGYTF.